One T cell receptor (beta chain) is described in this entry. The antigen it binds to is not known. One base away there is no much larger clone; base qualities are not given. Healthy HIV-negative adults with no recently reported acute infections or vaccinations were included as donors. Every donor was a Caucasian adult living in Nashville, Tennessee, USA. CD4+ T cells were enriched by magnetic negative selection; naive cells were then positively selected on CD45RA, and the negative fraction formed the memory subset. After blood collection by leukapheresis, PBMCs were isolated using Ficoll-Histopaque density gradient centrifugation and then cryopreserved in the vapor phase of liquid nitrogen. Analytical flow cytometry was used to check the purity and quantity of every magnetically sorted T cell population. From each sorted fraction, genomic DNA was isolated and quantified by UV absorbance on a Nanodrop 2000c.

This specimen comes from a study of shared clonotypes between healthy human individuals (dated by TCRdb to about 2020). Regarding the research as a whole: A couple of women and a few men aged 18 to 49 years were included in the cohort. For each donor, three plates each were used for CD4 naive and CD4 memory, two plates were used for CD8 naive, and one plate was used for CD8 memory. Blood TCR repertoires of five healthy adults were deeply sequenced to estimate repertoire size and the extent of clonotype sharing between individuals. Between about 0.85 and 9.5 billion PBMCs per donor were obtained by leukapheresis. Libraries were prepared and TCR repertoires were sequenced by different laboratories using diverse techniques, in order to increase sequencing depth and limit assay-specific biases. The investigation overall reported the following: Naive subsets generally had larger estimated clonotype richness than memory subsets. Based on pairwise subsampling, the degree of clonotype sharing among donors was expected to be affected by sequencing depth. Across a few donors, around 5% of naive CD4, roughly 3.3% of naive CD8, under 2.5% of memory CD4, and about 0.44% of memory CD8 clonotypes were shared. Incomplete sequencing was indicated by rarefaction of sorted-subset datasets, despite the large sequencing depth. Because the study included only a small number of donors, the genetic and exposure-history diversity represented was limited. Sampling was restricted to blood, and TCR repertoires in tissues likely differ from the TCR repertoires found in blood. Compared with non-shared clonotypes, clonotypes shared by all four sorted-subset donors had higher generation probabilities.

Using the deep immunoSEQ assay, TCR CDR3 regions were amplified from genomic DNA by multiplex PCR. Extracted genomic DNA from each cell subset was distributed evenly across all wells of several immunoSEQ 96-well plates, and each plate was treated as a replicate. For sorted subsets, around 200 ng genomic DNA, equal to some 30,000 T cell genomes, was loaded into each replicate PCR. The purified libraries were quantified using a Qubit 3.0 fluorometer, sized with a Bioanalyzer 2100, and then quantified again using the KAPA Library Quantification kit. Each immunoSEQ 96-well plate was sequenced on its own single-read 150-cycle Illumina NextSeq 550 flow cell. As for how the authors treated the data: Because the immunoSEQ output included only junctional sequences and no quality scores, the filtering could not be the same as the filtering used for full-length reads. To assign V/J genes and CDR3, sequences were annotated against IMGT germline references using PyIR, a Python wrapper for IgBLAST v1.9. Any read was removed if the V/J assignment was weak (E-value above 1e-6), the CDR3 was missing, or the read contained stop codons, out-of-frame junctions, or ambiguous translated residues. V3J clonotypes were defined as sequences sharing an identical inferred V gene, J gene, and CDR3 amino acid sequence. Percentage overlap between repertoires was calculated by dividing the number of shared unique clonotypes by the size of the smaller repertoire. Three approaches were used to assess repertoire richness: RTK rarefaction, the Chao1 estimator, and Recon v2.1 estimates of unobserved clonotypes. For all TCRbeta clonotypes obtained by the gDNA method from several donors, generation probabilities were computed with OLGA. Held by TCRdb, this immuneACCESS table contains in-frame sequences only and omits some clones. Under half of the omission traces to an unresolved V gene where checked; the cause of the rest is unknown. The V and J calls and clone size were taken over from that table, and D and trimming were inferred from the DNA. Across this sample there are about 960,000 clones, with approximately 80% seen only once. Roughly 1.5% of the sample belongs to the ten largest clones.

Sequencing used memory CD4+ T cells sorted from blood. The label giving this sample's cell subset or site can be read as: CD45RA-negative fraction. This TCR was sampled from a man between 18 and 29 years old in good health.

The CDR3 corresponds to CASSVDGQGSYGYTF. The DNA sequence is given as TGTGCCAGCAGCGTAGATGGACAGGGCTCCTATGGCTACACCTTC. The receptor chain draws on TRBV9 and TRBJ1-2; 8 central nucleotides agree with TRBD1. CDR1 and CDR2, per the germline V gene, are SGDLS and YYNGEE. Here V drops 0 bases and J drops 4 bases, and the junction holds 5 bases not matched to any gene. Its CDR3 holds 15 amino acids, cysteine through phenylalanine. The kept DNA is CDR3 alone, 45 bases in frame from the first base.